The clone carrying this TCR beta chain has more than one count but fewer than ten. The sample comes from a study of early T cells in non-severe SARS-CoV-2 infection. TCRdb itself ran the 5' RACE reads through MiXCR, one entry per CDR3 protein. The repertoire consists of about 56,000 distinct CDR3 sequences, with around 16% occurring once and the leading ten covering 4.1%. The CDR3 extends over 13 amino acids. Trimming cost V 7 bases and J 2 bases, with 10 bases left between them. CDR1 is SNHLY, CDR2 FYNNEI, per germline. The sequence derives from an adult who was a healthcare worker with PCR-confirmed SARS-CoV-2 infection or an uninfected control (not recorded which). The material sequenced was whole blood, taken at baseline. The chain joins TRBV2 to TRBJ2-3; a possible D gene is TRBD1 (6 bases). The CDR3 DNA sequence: TGTGCCAGCATGGTGGGGGCCACAGATACGCAGTATTTT. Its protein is CASMVGATDTQYF.